This T cell receptor beta chain was obtained from a study of T cells in localized non-small cell lung cancer. Trimming took off 2 bases at V and 2 bases at J, with 16 bases between the two ends. Germline CDR1 reads SGHNT; CDR2 reads YENEEA. This CDR3 has 16 amino acids. As for this clone: What it binds is unknown.

Sequenced by immunoSEQ multiplex PCR; TCRdb stores in-frame clones only, minus some. The sample includes about 55,000 clones, around 80% of them seen just once. Study-wide points: Adjacent uninvolved lung tissue had the highest T cell clonality, exceeding tumor. Of the top 100 tumor clones, median about 56 were in adjacent lung, 25 to 30 among its top 100. The study sequenced only one region of the tumor. As a result, intratumor heterogeneity could not be excluded and remains possible. Greater T cell density in blood accompanied longer overall survival.

The source of this sequence is a man aged 40-75 years with stage III lung adenocarcinoma. This rearrangement joins TRBV11-3 to TRBJ2-7; perhaps TRBD2 as D (6 bases). The source was peripheral blood mononuclear cells, collected before any cancer treatment. CDR3 in amino acids: CASSLNTLGGAYEQYF. The CDR3 DNA is TGTGCCAGCAGCTTAAACACTTTGGGCGGGGCCTACGAGCAGTACTTC.